The present T cell receptor beta chain was sequenced within a study of blood T cell repertoires in COVID-19. Whole-study context: Samples representing acute and convalescent COVID-19 were sourced from the United States, Italy and Spain. PBMCs, B-cell-depleted T cells, or T cells were the source of the cDNA or gDNA that made up the material.

Trimming stripped 7 bases from V and 6 bases from J, with 16 bases between. The germline CDR1 and CDR2 sequences are MNHEY and SVGAGI. The CDR3 extends over 13 amino acids. Source study methods: Cell counts per sample came from amplifying reference gene primers. Repertoires were generated with immunoSEQ multiplex PCR, while TCRdb's copy carries only in-frame clones and drops some. V and J calls and clone size are copied from that table; D and trimming were computed from the DNA. The sample shows around 120,000 clones, approximately 81% of them seen only once. Sequenced material: peripheral blood. The chain has TRBV6-5 and TRBJ2-7; a weak D match, TRBD1 (6 bases). The sequence came from a woman of 80 years or more with acute or convalescent COVID-19. The DNA of the CDR3 is TGTGCCAGCAACGGCAGGGAAGGGGGCGAGCAGTACTTC. Its protein is CASNGREGGEQYF.